A single sample is the source of the 29 T cell receptor beta chains below, sequenced in a study of T cells expressing NK-cell markers. TCRdb reprocessed the 5' RACE reads and stores each CDR3 protein as one record, lacking DNA. This sample's table reports 200,000 to 300,000 distinct CDR3 sequences. Sequenced material: blood T cells: a sorted CD56 or NKG2C T cell subset, CD4+ or CD8+ T cells, or bulk PBMC T cells (not recorded which). The source of these receptors is a man younger than 30 in good health.

The chain uses TRBV14 and TRBJ2-2; TCRdb designates TRBD2, a call that cannot be tested without DNA. Germline V lookup: CDR1 SGHDN, CDR2 FVKESK. The CDR3 has 15 residues. CDR3 protein: CASSQVAGGTGELFF.

The CDR3 loop is CASRTSSGTGIREQYF. The rearrangement links TRBV28 to TRBJ2-7; TCRdb outputs TRBD1, but without DNA this stays unchecked. Germline loops: CDR1 MDHEN, CDR2 SYDVKM. This CDR3 is 16 amino acids long.

The CDR3 is CSAKDFTEAFF. J is TRBJ1-1 and V is TRBV20-1. Per germline, CDR1 DFQATT and CDR2 SNEGSKA (reference sequence). There are 11 residues in the CDR3.

This chain connects TRBV29-1 to TRBJ2-7. Germline-derived CDR1 and CDR2 are SQVTM and ANQGSEA. There are 12 residues in the CDR3. The CDR3 here is CSVVITIHEQYF.

The V gene is TRBV7-6, the J gene TRBJ2-3; TCRdb's D call of TRBD2 is untestable without DNA. This CDR3 is built from 16 residues. Germline loops: CDR1 SGHVS, CDR2 FNYEAQ. CDR3 in amino acids: CASSLGRTRLGDTQYF.

Here the CDR3 reads CSARLVVSDTQYF. This chain links TRBV20-1 with TRBJ2-3; TCRdb outputs TRBD2, but without DNA this stays unchecked. This CDR3 region has 13 residues. Per the germline V gene, CDR1 is DFQATT and CDR2 is SNEGSKA (reference sequence).

The gene calls are TRBV12-3 or TRBV12-4 and TRBJ2-2. The CDR3 is made up of 14 amino acids. The CDR3 reads CASSARVSTGELFF.

This chain links TRBV12-3 or TRBV12-4 with TRBJ2-3. The CDR3 contains 14 residues. The CDR3 here is CASSFSTHTDTQYF.

The genes are TRBV7-2 and TRBJ2-1; no DNA is available, so the TRBD1 call from TCRdb remains unchecked. The CDR3 has 14 residues. Germline loops: CDR1 SGHTA, CDR2 FQGNSA. The CDR3 protein is CASEPGQAYNEQFF.

The rearrangement uses TRBV10-2 and TRBJ2-5. Germline lookup yields CDR1 WSHSY and CDR2 SAAADI. The CDR3 extends over 14 amino acids. The CDR3 loop reads CASKMTDHRETQYF.

The rearrangement joins TRBV10-1 to TRBJ1-6; TCRdb's assignment of TRBD1 cannot be checked, as there is no DNA. The CDR3 is 13 residues long. CDR1 and CDR2 from the germline V gene are WNHNN and SYGVQD (reference sequence). CDR3 amino acids: CASSGGQFENLHF.

This chain links TRBV12-3 or TRBV12-4 with TRBJ2-1; there is no DNA to check the TCRdb D call of TRBD2. This CDR3 spans 12 amino acids. This CDR3 is CASRYRAREQFF.

The chain links TRBV7-2 to TRBJ2-7; the TCRdb D gene call, TRBD1, has no DNA to confirm it. The CDR3 spans 16 residues. The germline V gene has CDR1 SGHTA and CDR2 FQGNSA. The CDR3: CASSLPVTGIGYEQYF. The full variable domain, with the rest looked up from reference TRBV7-2 and TRBJ2-7, is GAGVSQSPSNKVTEKGKDVELRCDPISGHTALYWYRQSLGQGLEFLIYFQGNSAPDKSGLPSDRFSAERTGGSVSTLTIQRTQQEDSAVYLCASSLPVTGIGYEQYFGPGTRLTVT.

V and J are TRBV28 and TRBJ2-7; TCRdb designates TRBD2, a call that cannot be tested without DNA. Germline assignment: CDR1 MDHEN and CDR2 SYDVKM. The CDR3 spans 18 residues. Here the CDR3 reads CASSSGLPRIPIVYEQYF.

This rearrangement joins TRBV5-1 to TRBJ2-1; TCRdb's D gene call, TRBD1, goes unchecked for lack of DNA. Germline V gene lookup returns CDR1 SGHRS and CDR2 YFSETQ. The CDR3 has 13 residues. Here the CDR3 reads CASSRWERNEQFF.

This sequence joins TRBV4-1 and TRBJ1-5; the TCRdb call, TRBD1, lacks DNA for checking. The CDR3 runs to 15 residues. Germline CDR1 and CDR2: MGHRA and YSYEKL. The chain's CDR3 is CASSQDTGLNQPQHF.

V and J are TRBV4-1 and TRBJ2-2; TCRdb indicates TRBD2, and absent DNA this call remains unverified. Germline lookup yields CDR1 MGHRA and CDR2 YSYEKL. The CDR3 has 15 amino acids. The CDR3 spells CASSQPSWGKAELFF.

The chain carries TRBV6-5 and TRBJ2-3; without DNA, the TCRdb call of TRBD2 cannot be checked. From germline, CDR1 is MNHEY and CDR2 SVGAGI. This CDR3 spans 16 amino acids. The CDR3 spells CASRYELAGYTDTQYF.

This sequence joins TRBV6-5 and TRBJ1-5. The CDR3 runs to 17 residues. In germline, CDR1 is MNHEY, CDR2 SVGAGI. The CDR3 region is CASSYSDAGYSNQPQHF.

The chain combines TRBV6-1 with TRBJ2-1; the D call from TCRdb, TRBD1, cannot be confirmed without DNA. The CDR3 contains 13 residues. Germline-derived CDR1 and CDR2 are MNHNS and SASEGT. CDR3 protein: CASSPQGVNEQFF.

The chain joins TRBV25-1 to TRBJ1-1; the D call of TRBD1 rests on TCRdb alone, since no DNA is present to check it. Germline assignment: CDR1 MGHDK and CDR2 SYGVNS. There are 14 residues in the CDR3. Here the CDR3 reads CASARTGPNTEAFF.

The chain carries TRBV6-6 and TRBJ2-3; TCRdb returns TRBD1, unconfirmable since there is no DNA. There are 15 residues in the CDR3. Germline assignment: CDR1 MNHNY and CDR2 SVGAGI (reference sequence). The CDR3 sequence: CASTHRGPRTDTQYF.

This chain connects TRBV11-3 to TRBJ2-1; TCRdb gives TRBD2 as the D gene, but with no DNA this cannot be confirmed. The length of the CDR3 is 14 residues. In germline, CDR1 is SGHNT, CDR2 YENEEA. The CDR3 reads CASSLAGGPREQFF.

The chain carries TRBV12-3 or TRBV12-4 and TRBJ1-1; TCRdb returns TRBD1, unconfirmable since there is no DNA. This CDR3 contains 12 residues. The CDR3 is CASSPETGTAFF.

The chain employs TRBV5-1 and TRBJ2-2; there is no DNA to check the TCRdb D call of TRBD1. CDR1 is SGHRS and CDR2 is YFSETQ in the germline V gene. The CDR3 spans 15 residues. The CDR3 protein is CASQTTAPWTGELFF.

The chain carries TRBV10-3 and TRBJ2-3; TCRdb designates TRBD2, a call that cannot be tested without DNA. The CDR3 is 15 residues long. Germline CDR1 ENHRY, CDR2 SYGVKD. Here the CDR3 reads CAIRAGTSDTDTQYF.

The V gene is TRBV25-1, the J gene TRBJ1-2; with no DNA, the TCRdb D assignment of TRBD1 cannot be verified. Germline loops: CDR1 MGHDK, CDR2 SYGVNS. The CDR3 is made up of 15 amino acids. The CDR3 is CASSEQGRVDYGYTF.

The chain uses TRBV24-1 and TRBJ2-2; the TCRdb D gene call, TRBD1, has no DNA to confirm it. Germline lookup yields CDR1 KGHDR and CDR2 SFDVKD. This CDR3 spans 15 amino acids. CDR3: CATSDPGQNTGELFF.

This sequence joins TRBV7-3 and TRBJ2-7. This CDR3 is 14 amino acids long. Per germline, CDR1 SGHTA and CDR2 FQGTGA. The chain's CDR3 is CASSPYGDSYEQYF.